This T cell receptor (beta chain) derives from a study of beta chain features in type 1 diabetes. Study-wide findings and caveats: At VDJ recombination sites, type 1 diabetes patients had fewer insertions and more deleted nucleotides.

Germline V CDR1 and CDR2: SGHAT, FQNNGV. V shed 5 bases and J 3 bases; nucleotides not matched to a gene: 7. The CDR3 loop spans 16 amino acids. The authors obtained over 95% purity in all sorted populations. Expressed TCRB transcripts got sequenced, as all isolated RNA was reverse transcribed. Data came from immunoSEQ multiplex PCR; TCRdb stores just in-frame clones and leaves some out. The table includes hundreds of thousands of clones, less than 20% detected once. About this clone: The antigen is undetermined.

J is TRBJ2-1 and V is TRBV11-2; 10 bases match TRBD2. The TCR originated in a man in his late teens or twenties in good health. Sequencing used naive CD4+ T cells from blood. CDR3 amino acids: CASSPGTSANYNEQFF. CDR3 bases: TGTGCCAGCAGCCCCGGGACTAGCGCCAACTACAATGAGCAGTTCTTC.